This record concerns one TCR beta chain sequence. The CDR3 is made up of 16 amino acids. Trimming at V came to 2 bases and at J to 14 bases, leaving 18 bases not matched to a gene. The germline V gene encodes CDR1 LNHDA and CDR2 SQIVND (reference sequence). The data were obtained in a study of blood T cell repertoires in COVID-19. Study summary: Researchers got acute and convalescent COVID-19 samples from the United States, Italy and Spain. Sources were T cells, B-cell-depleted T cells, or PBMCs; the material itself was cDNA or gDNA.

Per the original data handling: Reference gene primers were amplified, and this amplification served to estimate nucleated cell counts. Sequenced by immunoSEQ multiplex PCR; TCRdb stores in-frame clones only, minus some. V, J and clone size reflect that table, while D and trimming were determined from the DNA. The sample includes around 220,000 clones, around 90% of them seen just once. The receptor comes from a man younger than 30 with active or convalescent COVID-19. The sequencing input was peripheral blood. The chain links TRBV19 to TRBJ2-1, with 7 bases matching TRBD2. The CDR3 protein is CASSISSAGLPGGEFF. Here the CDR3 DNA reads TGTGCCAGTAGTATAAGTTCCGCGGGCCTTCCGGGGGGTGAGTTCTTC.